This T cell receptor (beta chain) emerged from a study of T cells in Graves' hyperthyroidism and ophthalmopathy. The sample holds a few counts of this clonotype. What it recognizes is unknown. Researchers amplified the TCR beta CDR3 regions from RNA transcripts. Carried out on the TCR CDR3, a first-round RT-PCR used the HTBI primer set. TCRdb called the multiplex PCR reads again in MiXCR, with one record for every CDR3 protein. The sample yields 600,000 to 750,000 distinct CDR3 sequences, 17% seen once. The diagnoses drew upon clinical symptoms, serum thyroxine and TRAb, thyroid ultrasound and orbital computed tomography. This sample holds PBMCs from about 10 ml fresh peripheral blood. V was cut by 1 base and J by 2 bases, with 9 bases left in between. Germline V gene sequence: CDR1 DFQATT, CDR2 SNEGSKA (reference sequence). The CDR3 contains 13 residues. Study findings and constraints: Among thyroid clonotypes expanded above 0.001, most also appeared in blood.

The rearrangement uses TRBV20-1 and TRBJ2-7, with D tentatively TRBD1 (5 bases). Sequenced: blood. This TCR came from a man in his fifties or sixties with Graves' hyperthyroidism. CDR3 in DNA: TGCAGTGCTAGAGGACAGATTCCCTACGAGCAGTACTTC. Translated, it gives CSARGQIPYEQYF.